This T cell receptor (beta chain) was recorded in a study of cytomegalovirus exposure and HLA in healthy donors (dated by TCRdb to about 2017). About the study as a whole: According to a later analysis, the 120 validation repertoires were produced on the same platform as the approximately 690 repertoires of the first cohort. The study aimed to test whether cataloging public T cell receptors could reveal signatures of past pathogen exposure. Besides the first cohort of 666 subjects, a separate validation cohort made up of roughly 130 different subjects was used. The study combined high-throughput TCR immunosequencing, statistical association of individual TCRs with disease status, and machine learning to predict cytomegalovirus infection status. The research as a whole found: The classifier was reported to diagnose cytomegalovirus status with high specificity and sensitivity in both the original and validation cohorts. Of the cluster scores, approximately 94% were above 0 in a later analysis, which found that TCRs clustered in the first cohort also tended to co-occur in the 120 or so validation repertoires. The validation cohort had no HLA typing available for a later analysis, so co-occurrence within that cohort was assessed over all 110 or so repertoires. Most TCR sequences were observed very rarely across donors, whereas some public TCRs were present in many individuals. In the study, 150 to 200 TCR beta chains were listed as associated with cytomegalovirus. In vitro tests confirmed that a few of the cytomegalovirus-associated TCR beta chains recognize cytomegalovirus antigens. According to the authors, the approach could potentially be generalized to other disease states and immunological phenotypes.

The library was obtained by the immunoSEQ multiplex PCR assay. The authors' analysis ran thus. To diagnose cytomegalovirus status from the catalog of TCR beta chain sequences, a statistical classification framework was built. Not all clones reach the TCRdb copy of this immuneACCESS table, which keeps in-frame sequences only. Checked studies attribute under half of the gap to unresolved V genes and leave the rest unexplained. The V and J calls and clone size were taken over from that table, and D and trimming were inferred from the DNA. This sample is represented by a few hundred thousand clones; 90% of them were singletons. Approximately 3.1% of the sample comes from the top ten. This clone turned up a few times. Its antigen remains undetermined. Base qualities are not at hand, and no much larger clone is one base apart. The donors belonged to the validation cohort of over a hundred subjects, which was separate from the 666-subject first cohort.

The germline V gene (reference sequence) specifies SGHAT as CDR1 and FQDESV as CDR2. V was cut back by 5 bases and J by 13 bases, leaving a gap of 17 bases between them. Its CDR3 holds 13 amino acids, cysteine through phenylalanine. This entry keeps only the CDR3 DNA: 39 bases, framed from base 1. This receptor was identified in a woman under 40 in good health and CMV-seronegative. The sample was PBMCs. The chain employs TRBV11-1 and TRBJ2-2; the best D guess is TRBD2, with 6 bases matching. The nucleotide sequence reads as follows: TGTGCCAGCAGCACGGGGACTGCCGGATGGCTGTTTTTT. The encoded protein is CASSTGTAGWLFF.